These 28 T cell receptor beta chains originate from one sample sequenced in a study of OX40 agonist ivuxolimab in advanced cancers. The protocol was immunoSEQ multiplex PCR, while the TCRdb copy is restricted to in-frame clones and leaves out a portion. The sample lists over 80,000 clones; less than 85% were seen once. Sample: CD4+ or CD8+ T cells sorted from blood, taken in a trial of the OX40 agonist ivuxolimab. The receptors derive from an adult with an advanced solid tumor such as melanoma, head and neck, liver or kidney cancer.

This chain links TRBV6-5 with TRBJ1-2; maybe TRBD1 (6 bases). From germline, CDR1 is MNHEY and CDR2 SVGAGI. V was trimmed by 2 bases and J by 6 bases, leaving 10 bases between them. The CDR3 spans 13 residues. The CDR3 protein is CASSYNYRDGYTF. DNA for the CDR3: TGTGCCAGCAGTTACAACTACAGGGATGGCTACACCTTC.

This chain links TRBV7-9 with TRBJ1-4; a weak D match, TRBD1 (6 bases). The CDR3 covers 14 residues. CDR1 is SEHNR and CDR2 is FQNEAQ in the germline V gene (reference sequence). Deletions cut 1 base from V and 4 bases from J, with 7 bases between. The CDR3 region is CASSLGTDNEKLFF. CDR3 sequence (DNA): TGTGCCAGCAGCTTAGGGACAGATAATGAAAAACTGTTTTTT.

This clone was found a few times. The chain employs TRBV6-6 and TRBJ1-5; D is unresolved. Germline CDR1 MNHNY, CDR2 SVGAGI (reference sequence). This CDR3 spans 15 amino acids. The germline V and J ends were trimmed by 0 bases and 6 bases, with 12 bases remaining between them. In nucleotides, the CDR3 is TGTGCCAGCAGTTACTCAAAGGCGGAGGGTCAGCCCCAGCATTTT. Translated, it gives CASSYSKAEGQPQHF.

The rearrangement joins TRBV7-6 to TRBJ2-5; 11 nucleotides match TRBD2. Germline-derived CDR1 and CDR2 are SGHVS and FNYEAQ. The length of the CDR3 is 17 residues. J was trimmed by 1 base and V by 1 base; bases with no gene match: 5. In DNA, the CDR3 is TGTGCCAGCAGCTTAGGGTGGCTAGCGGGGGGCCAAGAGACCCAGTACTTC. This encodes CASSLGWLAGGQETQYF. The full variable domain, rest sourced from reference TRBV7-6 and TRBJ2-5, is GAGVSQSPRYKVTKRGQDVALRCDPISGHVSLYWYRQALGQGPEFLTYFNYEAQQDKSGLPNDRFSAERPEGSISTLTIQRTEQRDSAMYRCASSLGWLAGGQETQYFGPGTRLLVL.

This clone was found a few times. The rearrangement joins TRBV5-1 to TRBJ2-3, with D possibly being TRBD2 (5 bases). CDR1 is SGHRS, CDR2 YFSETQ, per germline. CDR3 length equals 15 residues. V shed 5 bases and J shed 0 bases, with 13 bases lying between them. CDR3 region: CASSGSWESTDTQYF. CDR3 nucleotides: TGCGCCAGCAGTGGCTCATGGGAGAGCACAGATACGCAGTATTTT.

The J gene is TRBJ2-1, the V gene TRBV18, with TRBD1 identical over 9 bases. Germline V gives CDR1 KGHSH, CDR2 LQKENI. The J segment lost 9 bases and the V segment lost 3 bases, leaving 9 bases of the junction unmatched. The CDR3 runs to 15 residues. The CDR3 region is CASSPRTGEIGEQFF. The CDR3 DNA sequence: TGTGCCAGCTCACCGAGGACAGGGGAGATCGGTGAGCAGTTCTTC.

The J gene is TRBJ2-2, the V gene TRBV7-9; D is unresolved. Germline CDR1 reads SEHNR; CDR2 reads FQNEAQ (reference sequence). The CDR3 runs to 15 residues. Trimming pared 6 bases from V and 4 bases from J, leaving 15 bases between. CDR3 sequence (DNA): TGTGCCAGCAGTCCCTCCAGGACCAGCACCGGGGAGCTGTTTTTT. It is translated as CASSPSRTSTGELFF.

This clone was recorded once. DNA for the CDR3: TGTGCCAGCTCACCACCGTTCGGGACAGGCGGAAACACCATATATTTT. Translation gives CASSPPFGTGGNTIYF. This rearrangement joins TRBV18 to TRBJ1-3; 8 bases agree with TRBD1. In germline, CDR1 is KGHSH, CDR2 LQKENI. This CDR3 has 16 amino acids. V gave up 0 bases and J gave up 4 bases; unmatched junction bases: 5.

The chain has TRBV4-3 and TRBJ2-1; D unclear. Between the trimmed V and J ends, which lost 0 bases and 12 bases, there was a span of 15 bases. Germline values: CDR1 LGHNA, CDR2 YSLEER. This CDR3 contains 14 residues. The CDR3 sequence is CASSQDTGQSRQFF. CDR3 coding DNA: TGCGCCAGCAGCCAAGATACCGGGCAGTCTAGGCAGTTCTTC.

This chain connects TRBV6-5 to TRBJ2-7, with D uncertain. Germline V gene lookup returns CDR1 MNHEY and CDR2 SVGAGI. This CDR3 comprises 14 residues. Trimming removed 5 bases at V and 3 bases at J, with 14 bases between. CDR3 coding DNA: TGTGCCAGCAGTCCCTCCCCGGTTTTCTACGAGCAGTACTTC. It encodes CASSPSPVFYEQYF.

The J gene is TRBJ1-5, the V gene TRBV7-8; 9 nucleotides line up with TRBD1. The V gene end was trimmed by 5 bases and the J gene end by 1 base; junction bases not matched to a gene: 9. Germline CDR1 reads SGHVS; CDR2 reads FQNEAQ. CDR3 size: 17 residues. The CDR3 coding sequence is TGTGCCAGCAGCCGCACAGGGGGCGGTTTAAGCAATCAGCCCCAGCATTTT. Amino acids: CASSRTGGGLSNQPQHF.

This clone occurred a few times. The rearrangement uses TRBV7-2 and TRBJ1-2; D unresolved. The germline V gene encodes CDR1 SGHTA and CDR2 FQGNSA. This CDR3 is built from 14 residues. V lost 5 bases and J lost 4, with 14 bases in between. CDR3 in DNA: TGTGCCAGCAGCGAATTCGACACCTTCTATGGCTACACCTTC. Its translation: CASSEFDTFYGYTF.

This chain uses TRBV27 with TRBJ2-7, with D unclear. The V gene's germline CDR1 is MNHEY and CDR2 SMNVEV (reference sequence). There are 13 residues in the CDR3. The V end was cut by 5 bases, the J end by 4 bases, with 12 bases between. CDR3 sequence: CASSRVDLYEQYF. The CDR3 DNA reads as TGTGCCAGCAGTAGGGTGGACCTTTACGAGCAGTACTTC.

The CDR3 sequence: CASSPGSKDTEAFF. In DNA, the CDR3 is TGTGCCAGCTCACCTGGGTCAAAGGACACTGAAGCTTTCTTT. The chain has TRBV18 and TRBJ1-1, with D uncertain. This CDR3 spans 14 amino acids. Germline CDR1 is KGHSH and CDR2 is LQKENI. Trimming cost V 3 bases and J 3 bases, with 11 bases left between them.

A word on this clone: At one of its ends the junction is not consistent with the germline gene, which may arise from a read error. The CDR3 spells CASSYSDREQCF. The DNA for the CDR3 is TGTGCCAGCAGTTACTCGGATCGGGAGCAGTGCTTC. The chain couples TRBV6-6 to TRBJ2-7, with D perhaps matching TRBD2 (6 bases). The germline V gene encodes CDR1 MNHNY and CDR2 SVGAGI (reference sequence). The CDR3 consists of 12 residues.

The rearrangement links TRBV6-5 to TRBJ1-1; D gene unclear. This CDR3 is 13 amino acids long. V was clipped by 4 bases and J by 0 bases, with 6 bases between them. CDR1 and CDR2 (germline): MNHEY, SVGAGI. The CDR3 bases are TGTGCCAGCAGTTTCGTCCTGAACACTGAAGCTTTCTTT. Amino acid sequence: CASSFVLNTEAFF.

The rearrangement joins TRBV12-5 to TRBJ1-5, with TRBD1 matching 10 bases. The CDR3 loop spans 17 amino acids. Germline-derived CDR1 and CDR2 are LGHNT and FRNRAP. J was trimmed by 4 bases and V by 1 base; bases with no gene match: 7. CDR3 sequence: CASGLAPSDRGNQPQHF. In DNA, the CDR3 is TGTGCTAGTGGTTTGGCCCCTTCGGACAGGGGGAATCAGCCCCAGCATTTT. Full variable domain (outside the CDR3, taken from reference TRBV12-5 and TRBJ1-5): DARVTQTPRHKVTEMGQEVTMRCQPILGHNTVFWYRQTMMQGLELLAYFRNRAPLDDSGMPKDRFSAEMPDATLATLKIQPSEPRDSAVYFCASGLAPSDRGNQPQHFGDGTRLSIL.

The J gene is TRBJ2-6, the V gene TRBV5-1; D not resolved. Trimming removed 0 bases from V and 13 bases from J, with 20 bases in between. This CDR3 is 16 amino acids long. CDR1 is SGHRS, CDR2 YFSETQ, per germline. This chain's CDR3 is CASSLVSGSERKVLTF. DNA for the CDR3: TGCGCCAGCAGCTTGGTTTCCGGAAGTGAGAGGAAAGTCCTGACTTTC.

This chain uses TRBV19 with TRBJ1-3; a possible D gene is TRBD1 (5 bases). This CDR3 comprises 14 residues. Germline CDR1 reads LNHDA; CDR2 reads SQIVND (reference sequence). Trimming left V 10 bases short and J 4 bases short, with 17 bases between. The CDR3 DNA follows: TGTGCCACCCACAGGACCTCTTCCGGAAACACCATATATTTT. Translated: CATHRTSSGNTIYF.

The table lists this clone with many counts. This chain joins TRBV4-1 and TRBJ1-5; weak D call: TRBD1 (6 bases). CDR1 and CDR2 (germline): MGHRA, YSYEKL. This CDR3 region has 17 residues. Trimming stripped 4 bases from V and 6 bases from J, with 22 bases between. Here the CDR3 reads CASSRSVVRGVGQPQHF. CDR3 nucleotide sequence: TGCGCCAGCAGCCGGTCGGTTGTCAGGGGCGTTGGTCAGCCCCAGCATTTT.

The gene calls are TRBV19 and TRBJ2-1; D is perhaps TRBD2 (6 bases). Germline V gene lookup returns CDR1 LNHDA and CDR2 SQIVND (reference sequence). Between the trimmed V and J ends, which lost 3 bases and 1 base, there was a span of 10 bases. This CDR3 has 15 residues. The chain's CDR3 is CASSMELASYNEQFF. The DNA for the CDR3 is TGTGCCAGTAGTATGGAGCTAGCGTCCTACAATGAGCAGTTCTTC.

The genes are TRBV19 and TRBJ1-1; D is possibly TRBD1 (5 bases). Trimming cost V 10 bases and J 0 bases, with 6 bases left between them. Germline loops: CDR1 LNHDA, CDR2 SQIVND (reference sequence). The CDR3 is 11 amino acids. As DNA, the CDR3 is TGTGCCAAAGGGGTGAACACTGAAGCTTTCTTT. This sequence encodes CAKGVNTEAFF.

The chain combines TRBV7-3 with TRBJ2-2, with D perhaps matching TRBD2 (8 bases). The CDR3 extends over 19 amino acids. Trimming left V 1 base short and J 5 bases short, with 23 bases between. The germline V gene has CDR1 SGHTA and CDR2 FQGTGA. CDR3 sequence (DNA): TGTGCCAGCAGCTTAAAGGGGGCTAGCGGGTCCCCGGGGACCGGGGAGCTGTTTTTT. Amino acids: CASSLKGASGSPGTGELFF.

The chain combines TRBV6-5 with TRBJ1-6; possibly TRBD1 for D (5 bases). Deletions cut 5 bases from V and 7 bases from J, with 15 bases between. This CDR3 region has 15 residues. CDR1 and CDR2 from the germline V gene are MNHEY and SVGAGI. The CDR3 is CASSKGTPLNSPLHF. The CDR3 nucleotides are TGTGCCAGCAGTAAGGGGACCCCCTTAAATTCACCCCTCCACTTT.

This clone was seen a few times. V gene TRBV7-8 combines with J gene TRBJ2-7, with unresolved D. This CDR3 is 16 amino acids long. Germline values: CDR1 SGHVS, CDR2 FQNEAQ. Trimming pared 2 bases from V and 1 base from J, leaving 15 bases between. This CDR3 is CASSLSSAATSYEQYF. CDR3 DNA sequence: TGTGCCAGCAGCTTAAGTTCGGCCGCGACTTCCTACGAGCAGTACTTC.

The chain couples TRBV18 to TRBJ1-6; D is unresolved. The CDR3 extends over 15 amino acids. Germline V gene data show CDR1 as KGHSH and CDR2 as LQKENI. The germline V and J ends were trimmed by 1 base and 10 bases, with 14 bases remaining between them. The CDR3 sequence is CASSPRETPTSPLHF. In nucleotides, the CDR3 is TGTGCCAGCTCACCACGGGAGACTCCAACCTCACCCCTCCACTTT.

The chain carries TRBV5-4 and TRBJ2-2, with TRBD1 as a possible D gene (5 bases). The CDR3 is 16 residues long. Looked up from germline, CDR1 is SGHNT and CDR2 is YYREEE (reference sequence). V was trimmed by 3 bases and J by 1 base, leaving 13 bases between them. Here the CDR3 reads CASSSRVQGNTGELFF. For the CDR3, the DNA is TGTGCCAGCAGCTCCAGAGTTCAGGGGAACACCGGGGAGCTGTTTTTT.

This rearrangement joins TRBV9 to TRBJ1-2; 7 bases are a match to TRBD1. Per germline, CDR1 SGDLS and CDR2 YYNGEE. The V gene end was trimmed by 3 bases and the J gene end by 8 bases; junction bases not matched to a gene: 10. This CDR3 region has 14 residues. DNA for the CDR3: TGTGCCAGCAGCGCGAAGGGGCAGGGGGAAGGCTACACCTTC. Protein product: CASSAKGQGEGYTF. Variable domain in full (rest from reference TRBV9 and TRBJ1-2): DSGVTQTPKHLITATGQRVTLRCSPRSGDLSVYWYQQSLDQGLQFLIQYYNGEERAKGNILERFSAQQFPDLHSELNLSSLELGDSALYFCASSAKGQGEGYTFGSGTRLTVV.